This note documents a single TCR beta chain sequence. Its cognate antigen is unknown. Method: immunoSEQ multiplex PCR; TCRdb's copy keeps in-frame clones and lacks some. The sample records some 130,000 clones, approximately 92% being singletons. This entry is derived from a study of T cell responses to AZD1222 COVID-19 vaccine. V was clipped by 1 base and J by 1 base, with 9 bases between them. The germline CDR1 and CDR2 sequences are KGHDR and SFDVKD. This CDR3 is built from 15 residues. Study-wide findings and caveats: It should be noted that donors were predominantly white British and more often female, and clonal diversity was possibly underestimated.

The rearrangement joins TRBV24-1 to TRBJ1-1; D may be TRBD1 (6 bases). Specimen: peripheral blood, collected 28 days after the second AZD1222 dose. The clonotype was recovered from an adult who received the AZD1222 COVID-19 vaccine. CDR3 sequence: CATSDFTGRNTEAFF. CDR3 coding DNA: TGTGCCACCAGTGATTTCACAGGGAGGAACACTGAAGCTTTCTTT.